Each of the 23 T cell receptor beta chains below was sequenced from the same sample in a study of technical replicates of blood from several donors (dated by TCRdb to about 2017). The library was generated by the immunoSEQ multiplex PCR assay. TCRdb carries this immuneACCESS record with in-frame sequences only. Its versions omit some clonotypes, under half of them owing to an unresolved V gene in the studies checked, with the rest unexplained. Within this sample are about 73,000 clones, with about 92% of them counted one time only. The ten largest clones take up 0.25% of the sample. Sequencing was done on a sample of T cells isolated from PBMCs. The receptors were sampled from a human donor in good health.

The chain is built from TRBV27 and TRBJ2-6; D unresolved. Germline CDR1 is MNHEY and CDR2 is SMNVEV (reference sequence). V was shortened by 0 bases and J by 4 bases, with 4 bases between the two germline ends. The CDR3 extends over 14 amino acids. CDR3 sequence (DNA): TGTGCCAGCAGTTTATCGAGCGGGGCCAACGTCCTGACTTTC. This codes for CASSLSSGANVLTF.

This chain links TRBV10-3 with TRBJ1-2, with TRBD1 identical over 9 bases. CDR1 and CDR2 (germline): ENHRY, SYGVKD. This CDR3 region has 11 residues. J was trimmed by 5 bases and V by 8 bases; bases with no gene match: 0. The CDR3 reads CAIGTGYGYTF. CDR3 in DNA: TGTGCCATCGGGACAGGGTATGGCTACACCTTC.

This clone was counted only a few times. The chain recombines TRBV7-8 with TRBJ1-5; 7 positions match TRBD1. The germline V gene has CDR1 SGHVS and CDR2 FQNEAQ. This CDR3 has 16 residues. Trimming at V came to 5 bases and at J to 0 bases, leaving 7 bases not matched to a gene. The CDR3 coding sequence is TGTGCCAGCAGCCAATCACAGGGGACTAGCAATCAGCCCCAGCATTTT. It is translated as CASSQSQGTSNQPQHF.

V gene TRBV7-2 combines with J gene TRBJ1-1; D not resolved. Looked up from germline, CDR1 is SGHTA and CDR2 is FQGNSA. V was shortened by 1 base and J by 4 bases, with 13 bases between the two germline ends. The CDR3 covers 15 residues. CDR3 protein: CASSLVVGSFTEAFF. The CDR3, as DNA: TGTGCCAGCAGCTTAGTTGTGGGCAGTTTCACTGAAGCTTTCTTT.

The rearrangement joins TRBV5-1 to TRBJ2-7; 8 bases match TRBD1. V lost 0 bases to trimming and J lost 0 bases; unmatched junction nucleotides: 8. Germline loops: CDR1 SGHRS, CDR2 YFSETQ. This CDR3 is 17 amino acids long. In DNA, the CDR3 is TGCGCCAGCAGCTTGGGCGGACAGGGTCGTCTCTCCTACGAGCAGTACTTC. This codes for CASSLGGQGRLSYEQYF.

The rearrangement joins TRBV2 to TRBJ2-1; 11 positions match TRBD2. V shed 7 bases, J shed 7 bases, and the junction held 12 bases outside the gene matches. Germline CDR1 and CDR2: SNHLY and FYNNEI. The CDR3 has 16 amino acids. The CDR3 nucleotides are TGTGCCAGCAATCCTACTAGCGGGAGTTCTAAGAATGAGCAGTTCTTC. Translating it yields CASNPTSGSSKNEQFF.

The chain combines TRBV28 with TRBJ2-1, with D perhaps TRBD2 (5 bases). The CDR3 extends over 12 amino acids. The germline CDR1 and CDR2 sequences are MDHEN and SYDVKM. Trimming shortened V by 8 bases and J by 12 bases, and 17 bases separated the two germline ends. CDR3 loop: CASSSGGVWQFF. DNA of the CDR3: TGTGCCAGCTCGAGCGGCGGAGTATGGCAGTTCTTC.

This chain links TRBV5-6 with TRBJ1-4; perhaps TRBD1 as D (6 bases). The V gene's germline CDR1 is SGHDT and CDR2 YYEEEE. The CDR3 covers 18 residues. V shed 3 bases and J shed 0 bases, with 18 bases lying between them. The CDR3 DNA is TGTGCCAGCAGCTCTTTTAGGACAGCTGTTACAACTAATGAAAAACTGTTTTTT. The encoded protein is CASSSFRTAVTTNEKLFF. Variable domain in full (rest from reference TRBV5-6 and TRBJ1-4): DAGVTQSPTHLIKTRGQQVTLRCSPKSGHDTVSWYQQALGQGPQFIFQYYEEEERQRGNFPDRFSGHQFPNYSSELNVNALLLGDSALYLCASSSFRTAVTTNEKLFFGSGTQLSVL.

The rearrangement joins TRBV6-5 to TRBJ1-4; the match to TRBD1 covers 9 bases. Trimming cost V 2 bases and J 10 bases; bases outside gene matches: 8. This CDR3 spans 15 amino acids. In germline, CDR1 is MNHEY, CDR2 SVGAGI. In DNA, the CDR3 is TGTGCCAGCAGTTACCAGGACAGGGGACTGGGAAAACTGTTTTTT. Protein sequence: CASSYQDRGLGKLFF.

The chain joins TRBV29-1 to TRBJ2-7, with D tentatively TRBD1 (5 bases). The CDR3 covers 13 residues. The V gene's germline CDR1 is SQVTM and CDR2 ANQGSEA. Trimming removed 4 bases at V and 5 bases at J, with 15 bases between. CDR3: CSVVGQGINEQYF. The CDR3 DNA is TGCAGCGTTGTGGGGCAGGGAATTAACGAGCAGTACTTC.

The chain has TRBV28 and TRBJ2-7; weak D call: TRBD1 (5 bases). Germline V gene sequence: CDR1 MDHEN, CDR2 SYDVKM. The CDR3 runs to 12 residues. V lost 9 bases to trimming and J lost 2 bases, with 11 bases between them. The CDR3 here is CASKGVPYEQYF. In DNA, the CDR3 is TGTGCCAGTAAAGGGGTCCCCTACGAGCAGTACTTC.

The chain combines TRBV29-1 with TRBJ2-7, with 16 bases lining up with TRBD2. Losses at the gene ends were 7 bases for V and 4 bases for J; bases not matched to a gene: 1. The CDR3 is made up of 13 amino acids. Germline assignment: CDR1 SQVTM and CDR2 ANQGSEA. CDR3 loop: CSAGLAGGYEQYF. DNA of the CDR3: TGCAGCGCGGGACTAGCGGGAGGGTACGAGCAGTACTTC.

The genes are TRBV4-1 and TRBJ2-1; 12 bases are a match to TRBD2. The CDR3 has 18 residues. Germline values: CDR1 MGHRA, CDR2 YSYEKL. V was pared by 4 bases and J by 4 bases, with 11 bases of the junction left unmatched. Written as DNA, the CDR3 is TGCGCCAGCAGCCGCGGGGGGCTAGCGGGAGGGCCTTACAATGAGCAGTTCTTC. Translating it yields CASSRGGLAGGPYNEQFF.

J is TRBJ1-1 and V is TRBV2; D remains ambiguous. There are 14 residues in the CDR3. CDR1 is SNHLY, CDR2 FYNNEI, per germline. Trimming removed 0 bases from V and 1 base from J, with 6 bases in between. CDR3 in DNA: TGTGCCAGCAGTGAAGCGGCAGAGAACACTGAAGCTTTCTTT. Translation gives CASSEAAENTEAFF. The variable domain in full, with the rest retrieved from reference TRBV2 and TRBJ1-1, is EPEVTQTPSHQVTQMGQEVILRCVPISNHLYFYWYRQILGQKVEFLVSFYNNEISEKSEIFDDQFSVERPDGSNFTLKIRSTKLEDSAMYFCASSEAAENTEAFFGQGTRLTVV.

V gene TRBV5-1 combines with J gene TRBJ1-4; 11 bases are shared with TRBD1. The length of the CDR3 is 19 residues. The V segment lost 2 bases and the J segment 2 bases; nucleotides outside the gene matches: 11. Germline V gene data show CDR1 as SGHRS and CDR2 as YFSETQ. CDR3 in amino acids: CASSFRTGGGFRTNEKLFF. The CDR3, as DNA: TGCGCCAGCAGCTTCCGGACAGGGGGCGGATTTCGGACTAATGAAAAACTGTTTTTT. The full variable domain, completed using reference TRBV5-1 and TRBJ1-4, is KAGVTQTPRYLIKTRGQQVTLSCSPISGHRSVSWYQQTPGQGLQFLFEYFSETQRNKGNFPGRFSGRQFSNSRSEMNVSTLELGDSALYLCASSFRTGGGFRTNEKLFFGSGTQLSVL.

The chain employs TRBV4-1 and TRBJ1-2, with D uncertain. CDR1 and CDR2 from the germline V gene are MGHRA and YSYEKL. Trimming removed 4 bases from V and 4 bases from J, with 16 bases in between. The CDR3 runs to 15 residues. This chain's CDR3 is CASSLRGDPRYGYTF. The CDR3 DNA reads as TGCGCCAGCAGCCTGAGAGGCGACCCCCGCTATGGCTACACCTTC.

This clone was seen only a few times. This chain links TRBV6-1 with TRBJ1-2, with 8 bases that match TRBD1. CDR1 MNHNS and CDR2 SASEGT come from the germline V gene. The CDR3 consists of 15 residues. V was clipped by 5 bases and J by 2 bases; unmatched bases: 7. The chain's CDR3 is CASSPGQGPNYGYTF. CDR3 nucleotide sequence: TGTGCCAGCAGTCCCGGACAGGGCCCCAACTATGGCTACACCTTC.

About this clone: Within the sample, other DNA sequences also encode this same CDR3. The V gene is TRBV2, the J gene TRBJ2-7; no firm D call. The CDR3 has 11 amino acids. Germline CDR1 is SNHLY and CDR2 is FYNNEI. Deletions cut 4 bases from V and 3 bases from J, with 4 bases between. This CDR3 is CASSAGYEQYF. CDR3 bases: TGTGCCAGCAGTGCAGGCTACGAGCAGTACTTC.

V is TRBV9 and J is TRBJ1-5; TRBD1 agrees at 8 bases. Looked up from germline, CDR1 is SGDLS and CDR2 is YYNGEE. The CDR3 extends over 15 amino acids. V lost 1 base, J lost 7 bases, and 7 bases stayed unmatched. CDR3 DNA: TGTGCCAGCAGCGTATCAGGGGGCGATGGCCAGCCCCAGCATTTT. Translated: CASSVSGGDGQPQHF. The entire variable domain, with the rest obtained from reference TRBV9 and TRBJ1-5, is as follows: DSGVTQTPKHLITATGQRVTLRCSPRSGDLSVYWYQQSLDQGLQFLIQYYNGEERAKGNILERFSAQQFPDLHSELNLSSLELGDSALYFCASSVSGGDGQPQHFGDGTRLSIL.

The gene calls are TRBV5-1 and TRBJ1-1; TRBD1 might be the D (6 bases). The germline V gene encodes CDR1 SGHRS and CDR2 YFSETQ. This CDR3 is 15 amino acids long. Trimming removed 4 bases at V and 1 base at J, with 14 bases between. The CDR3 DNA sequence: TGCGCCAGCAGCCCAAGAACGACAGGGAACACTGAAGCTTTCTTT. It is translated as CASSPRTTGNTEAFF.

V usage is TRBV7-2 and J usage is TRBJ2-1; 9 bases align to TRBD2. CDR3 length equals 15 residues. CDR1 is SGHTA and CDR2 is FQGNSA in the germline V gene. V dropped 5 bases and J dropped 4; count of bases not matched to a gene: 6. The CDR3 nucleotides are TGTGCCAGCAGCCCCAGCGGGGGGTATTACAATGAGCAGTTCTTC. Translating it yields CASSPSGGYYNEQFF.

The rearrangement joins TRBV13 to TRBJ1-2, with 10 bases identical to TRBD1. The CDR3 is made up of 15 amino acids. The germline CDR1 and CDR2 sequences are PRHDT and FYEKMQ (reference sequence). With 5 bases clipped from V and 3 bases from J, the junction kept 6 bases outside the gene matches. CDR3: CASSEGQGPYYGYTF. The CDR3 coding sequence is TGTGCCAGCAGCGAGGGACAGGGGCCTTACTATGGCTACACCTTC. Combining the CDR3 with reference TRBV13 and TRBJ1-2 gives the whole variable domain AAGVIQSPRHLIKEKRETATLKCYPIPRHDTVYWYQQGPGQDPQFLISFYEKMQSDKGSIPDRFSAQQFSDYHSELNMSSLELGDSALYFCASSEGQGPYYGYTFGSGTRLTVV.

J is TRBJ2-7 and V is TRBV5-1; TRBD2 might be the D (5 bases). Trimming removed 2 bases from V and 0 bases from J, with 9 bases in between. The germline V gene encodes CDR1 SGHRS and CDR2 YFSETQ. This CDR3 is built from 14 residues. The chain's CDR3 is CASSFSGSSYEQYF. The CDR3 DNA sequence: TGCGCCAGCAGCTTCAGCGGTAGCTCCTACGAGCAGTACTTC. Supplemented by reference TRBV5-1 and TRBJ2-7, the full variable domain reads KAGVTQTPRYLIKTRGQQVTLSCSPISGHRSVSWYQQTPGQGLQFLFEYFSETQRNKGNFPGRFSGRQFSNSRSEMNVSTLELGDSALYLCASSFSGSSYEQYFGPGTRLTVT.